The sequence of this T cell receptor (beta chain) was determined in a study of CD8 T cells in ankylosing spondylitis (TCRdb year 2017). As for the study more broadly: The study profiled T cell receptor beta repertoires in healthy donors and ankylosing spondylitis patients to find disease-linked TCR variants. The whole study cohort included over a hundred healthy donors and 25 or so ankylosing spondylitis patients. Peripheral blood was sampled, and synovial fluid was also collected from ankylosing spondylitis patients.

This clonotype showed up many times. Its antigen target is currently unknown. The input lacks base qualities; no much larger clone sits a single base away. Sequencing relied on an Illumina HiSeq 2500. Quantitative 5'-RACE with molecular barcodes was used to prepare TCR beta libraries. The study's processing was this. To identify disease-linked TCR variants, a new computational method was used, one built on a probabilistic model of VDJ rearrangement. The public reads were reprocessed in TCRdb via fastp at Q25 and MiXCR, keeping in-frame beta chains. A single entry per CDR3 protein holds the most common genes and DNA from its merged rows. In this record, the V and J calls reflect TCRdb's handling and not the investigators' own analysis. Across this sample there are 200,000 to 250,000 distinct CDR3 sequences, with more than 25% seen only once. The ten top clones hold roughly 6.7% of the sample. CDR1 and CDR2 are read off the germline V gene as MNHNS and SASEGT. The germline V and J ends show losses of 6 bases and 5 bases respectively, and no gene match explains 5 bases of the junction. From the cysteine through the phenylalanine, the CDR3 covers 13 amino acids. CDR3 DNA only is kept here, 39 bases in frame from base 1.

Study-level results and caveats: Some of the motif variants had been reported before in the synovial fluid and blood of reactive arthritis patients, a finding that suggests common disease-initiation mechanisms. A TCR beta motif made up of fewer than 10 highly homologous amino acid variants appeared to be characteristic of blood from ankylosing spondylitis patients. Significant enrichment of the disease-linked clones was reported in matched synovial fluid samples from ankylosing spondylitis patients. A CD8+ phenotype was shown by the disease-linked clones, which were found at relatively low frequencies in peripheral blood.

This sequence was found in a male donor with ankylosing spondylitis or in good health (not recorded which). Recombination connected TRBV6-1 to TRBJ1-1, with TRBD1 matching 8 junction bases. The specimen sequenced was blood, either unsorted or a sorted T cell fraction (not recorded which). CDR3 protein: CASSQNRGTEAFF. The nucleotide sequence reads as follows: TGTGCCAGCAGCCAAAACAGGGGGACTGAAGCTTTCTTT.